This passage covers 21 T cell receptor beta chains from one sample sequenced in a study of blood T cell repertoires in COVID-19. Repertoires were generated with immunoSEQ multiplex PCR, while TCRdb's copy carries only in-frame clones and drops some. The sample yields roughly 180,000 clones, more than 80% seen once. The material sequenced was PBMCs or T cells enriched from blood (not recorded which). Every receptor here comes from a man aged 35 to 55 who had recovered from COVID-19.

The chain employs TRBV9 and TRBJ1-2, with a possible D match to TRBD1 (6 bases). V was cut by 0 bases and J by 7 bases, with 13 bases left in between. Germline V CDR1 and CDR2: SGDLS, YYNGEE. The CDR3 has 14 residues. The CDR3 sequence: CASSVASGVGGYTF. CDR3 bases: TGTGCCAGCAGCGTAGCATCAGGGGTGGGTGGCTACACCTTC.

J is TRBJ1-2 and V is TRBV5-1; 8 bases agree with TRBD1. Germline-derived CDR1 and CDR2 are SGHRS and YFSETQ. This CDR3 has 13 residues. Trimming at V came to 2 bases and at J to 6 bases, leaving 3 bases not matched to a gene. The CDR3 spells CASSFGQGDGYTF. The CDR3 region has the DNA TGCGCCAGCAGCTTCGGACAGGGCGATGGCTACACCTTC.

A remark on this clone: This sequence may be a read error, since a much larger clone differs from it by one base. V is TRBV2 and J is TRBJ2-5, with 11 bases lining up with TRBD2. The J segment lost 2 bases and the V segment lost 2 bases, leaving 1 base of the junction unmatched. The length of the CDR3 is 15 residues. CDR1 is SNHLY, CDR2 FYNNEI, per germline. The CDR3 coding sequence is TGTGCCAGCAGTGAACTAGCGGGGGGTCAAGAGACCCAGTACTTC. It is translated as CASSELAGGQETQYF.

As DNA, the CDR3 is TGTGCCAGTTCACCGTGGCAGAACACTGAAGCTTTCTTT. Translating gives CASSPWQNTEAFF. V and J are TRBV19 and TRBJ1-1; D is unresolved. The CDR3 has 13 amino acids. Germline V gene sequence: CDR1 LNHDA, CDR2 SQIVND (reference sequence). Trimming removed 8 bases at V and 1 base at J, with 11 bases between.

The chain has TRBV5-4 and TRBJ1-1, with D hard to call. With 2 bases removed from V and 5 bases from J, the gap between germline ends came to 10 bases. Germline values: CDR1 SGHNT, CDR2 YYREEE (reference sequence). The CDR3 covers 13 residues. The CDR3 bases are TGTGCCAGCAGCTTAGCAATCCGGACTGAAGCTTTCTTT. This codes for CASSLAIRTEAFF. Full variable domain (outside the CDR3, taken from reference TRBV5-4 and TRBJ1-1): ETGVTQSPTHLIKTRGQQVTLRCSSQSGHNTVSWYQQALGQGPQFIFQYYREEENGRGNFPPRFSGLQFPNYSSELNVNALELDDSALYLCASSLAIRTEAFFGQGTRLTVV.

The V call is TRBV5-4, the J call TRBJ2-1, with TRBD2 matching 14 bases. Germline V gene data show CDR1 as SGHNT and CDR2 as YYREEE (reference sequence). The CDR3 totals 16 residues. Trimming took 4 bases from V and 9 from J; bases not matched to a gene: 9. The CDR3 DNA reads TGTGCCAGCAGCCCAGCCGGGACTAGCGGGAGTGTTGAGCAGTTCTTC. This codes for CASSPAGTSGSVEQFF.

This clone was seen more than once but under ten times. The CDR3 here is CASSAARDMEAFF. The CDR3 coding sequence is TGCGCCAGCAGTGCGGCGAGGGATATGGAAGCTTTCTTT. This chain joins TRBV10-1 and TRBJ1-1; D is ambiguous. CDR1 is WNHNN and CDR2 is SYGVQD in the germline V gene (reference sequence). The CDR3 spans 13 residues. Deletions cut 4 bases from V and 8 bases from J, with 14 bases between.

The chain couples TRBV4-1 to TRBJ2-3; possibly TRBD2 for D (6 bases). CDR1 is MGHRA, CDR2 YSYEKL, per germline. The germline V and J ends were trimmed by 0 bases and 6 bases, with 13 bases remaining between them. The CDR3 has 15 amino acids. This CDR3 is CASSQDGASADTQYF. The CDR3, as DNA: TGCGCCAGCAGCCAAGATGGAGCTAGCGCGGATACGCAGTATTTT.

CDR3 nucleotide sequence: TGTGCTAGTGGTTTGAACCGACTGAGGGCTGAAGCTTTCTTT. It yields the protein CASGLNRLRAEAFF. The chain uses TRBV12-5 and TRBJ1-1; D gene unclear. V lost 2 bases, J lost 6 bases, and 13 bases lay in between. Germline V gene lookup returns CDR1 LGHNT and CDR2 FRNRAP. The CDR3 is made up of 14 amino acids.

The chain employs TRBV5-4 and TRBJ2-5, with 10 bases aligning to TRBD1. Germline CDR1 reads SGHNT; CDR2 reads YYREEE (reference sequence). Unmatched junction bases numbered 4, after V lost 0 bases and J lost 5 bases. The CDR3 contains 15 residues. CDR3 residues: CASSLAGQGRETQYF. The CDR3 DNA is TGTGCCAGCAGCTTGGCGGGACAGGGGAGGGAGACCCAGTACTTC.

A single count supports this clone. The CDR3 reads CASSPGDRGTRGYTF. For the CDR3, the DNA is TGCGCCAGCAGCCCGGGGGACAGGGGAACAAGGGGCTACACCTTC. The J gene is TRBJ1-2, the V gene TRBV5-1; 10 bases align to TRBD1. This CDR3 is built from 15 residues. The germline V gene encodes CDR1 SGHRS and CDR2 YFSETQ. V lost 4 bases, J lost 8 bases, and 11 bases stayed unmatched.

The chain is built from TRBV9 and TRBJ1-3, with a tentative D call TRBD1 (6 bases). This CDR3 has 16 amino acids. CDR1 SGDLS and CDR2 YYNGEE come from the germline V gene. The V end lost 0 bases, the J end lost 7 bases, and 17 bases lay between the germline ends. The DNA of the CDR3 is TGTGCCAGCAGCGTAGGGCAGGGGTTGGTGCGGAACACCATATATTTT. Its protein is CASSVGQGLVRNTIYF.

The rearrangement links TRBV7-3 to TRBJ2-3; 7 bases agree with TRBD2. J gave up 4 bases and V 5 bases, and 12 bases lay outside the gene matches. The CDR3 spans 16 residues. CDR1 and CDR2 (germline): SGHTA, FQGTGA. The CDR3: CASSPRAGSYPDTQYF. DNA of the CDR3: TGTGCCAGCAGCCCCCGAGCGGGGAGTTACCCAGATACGCAGTATTTT.

Turning to this clone: Other DNA sequences in this specimen translate into the identical CDR3. CDR3 in DNA: TGTGCCAGCAGCCGGACAGGGAGCACTGAAGCTTTCTTT. Protein: CASSRTGSTEAFF. The chain couples TRBV4-2 to TRBJ1-1, with 8 positions matching TRBD1. V lost 4 bases and J lost 4; bases outside the gene matches: 2. Germline lookup yields CDR1 LGHNA and CDR2 YNFKEQ. The CDR3 consists of 13 residues.

V and J are TRBV5-1 and TRBJ1-1, with a possible D match to TRBD1 (5 bases). This CDR3 comprises 16 residues. The ends were cut back, 4 bases at V and 1 base at J, with 17 bases in the middle. From germline, CDR1 is SGHRS and CDR2 YFSETQ. CDR3 in amino acids: CASSPGPGLENTEAFF. The CDR3 DNA follows: TGCGCCAGCAGCCCAGGGCCCGGGCTGGAGAACACTGAAGCTTTCTTT.

In its sample, this clone was seen once. The V and J genes are TRBV5-4 and TRBJ2-7; TRBD2 is a possible D gene (6 bases). The CDR3 loop spans 14 amino acids. With 4 bases removed from V and 6 bases from J, the gap between germline ends came to 17 bases. The germline V gene encodes CDR1 SGHNT and CDR2 YYREEE (reference sequence). CDR3 sequence reads: CASSPEGLSSEQYF. The CDR3 DNA sequence: TGTGCCAGCAGCCCGGAGGGACTCTCTTCCGAGCAGTACTTC.

The V call is TRBV6-5, the J call TRBJ2-7, with D maybe TRBD1 (6 bases). V lost 9 bases and J 2 bases, leaving 14 bases between the germline ends. The CDR3 is 13 residues long. The V gene's germline CDR1 is MNHEY and CDR2 SVGAGI. CDR3: CASVHRVAYEQYF. Written as DNA, the CDR3 is TGTGCCAGTGTTCACAGGGTAGCCTACGAGCAGTACTTC.

The rearrangement links TRBV23-1 to TRBJ1-3; no definite D call. TRBV23-1 qualifies as an ORF whose function is uncertain. The V gene lost 0 bases and the J gene lost 0 bases, with 6 bases spanning the gap. The length of the CDR3 is 15 residues. For the CDR3, the DNA is TGCGCCAGCAGTCAATCGTCGGGCTCTGGAAACACCATATATTTT. It yields the protein CASSQSSGSGNTIYF.

V and J are TRBV29-1 and TRBJ2-1; the D gene is possibly TRBD2 (6 bases). The CDR3 loop spans 11 amino acids. Germline CDR1 SQVTM, CDR2 ANQGSEA. V was pared by 4 bases and J by 6 bases, with 7 bases between. In DNA form, the CDR3 reads TGCAGCGTTGGGAGGGTCAATGAGCAGTTCTTC. This encodes CSVGRVNEQFF.

V and J are TRBV7-3 and TRBJ2-3, with D possibly matching TRBD1 (8 bases). The CDR3 consists of 15 residues. Trimming pared 2 bases from V and 4 bases from J, leaving 13 bases between. The germline V gene encodes CDR1 SGHTA and CDR2 FQGTGA. CDR3 nucleotides: TGTGCCAGCAGCTTACAGGGGGCGGGAGCAGATACGCAGTATTTT. This translates into CASSLQGAGADTQYF.

CDR3 sequence (DNA): TGTGCCAGCAGCCAGGGGGCTACCTACGAGCAGTACTTC. This gives the protein CASSQGATYEQYF. The J gene is TRBJ2-7, the V gene TRBV7-6, with TRBD1 matching 8 bases. The trim removed 5 bases at V and 2 bases at J, leaving 2 bases unmatched. The length of the CDR3 is 13 residues. CDR1 SGHVS and CDR2 FNYEAQ come from the germline V gene.